This TCR beta chain was documented in a study of vaccination and CD4 T cells after COVID-19. Study information: The post-COVID samples were taken a median approximately 95 days after diagnosis, anywhere from 35 to 161.

The Oncomine TCR Beta short-read assay sequenced DNA from cultured CD4+ T cells. One entry per CDR3 protein results from TCRdb running MiXCR on the PCR reads. Of over 14,000 distinct CDR3 sequences detected, around half appear once; the ten largest clones hold around 7.8%. As to this clonotype: Antigen: not known.

The treatment denotes: roughly 10-day PBMC culture with coronavirus spike peptide pools or control peptides (ViraFEST assay). Looked up from germline, CDR1 is MNHEY and CDR2 is SMNVEV (reference sequence). V lost 5 bases to trimming and J lost 6 bases, with 23 bases between them. The CDR3 covers 16 residues. Sequencing was done on a sample of CD4+ T cells from blood, cultured in vitro. The TCR originated in a human donor who had recovered from COVID-19. This rearrangement joins TRBV27 to TRBJ2-7; TRBD1 is a possible D gene (5 bases). CDR3 protein: CASSPPPERAGAEQYF. CDR3 nucleotides: TGTGCCAGCAGTCCCCCCCCTGAGCGCGCTGGGGCCGAGCAGTACTTC.